This T cell receptor beta chain originates from a study of T cell responses to AZD1222 COVID-19 vaccine. V gave up 5 bases and J gave up 1 base, with 8 bases separating them. The V gene's germline CDR1 is MDHEN and CDR2 SYDVKM. This CDR3 region has 14 residues. TCRdb's table, derived via immunoSEQ multiplex PCR, lists solely in-frame clones and lacks some. The sample holds around 170,000 clones, 92% seen once. The chain joins TRBV28 to TRBJ2-2, with D unclear. Material: peripheral blood, obtained 28 days after the second AZD1222 dose. The TCR comes from an adult who received the AZD1222 COVID-19 vaccine. The CDR3 sequence is CASSKSKNTGELFF. The CDR3 nucleotides are TGTGCCAGCAGTAAAAGCAAGAACACCGGGGAGCTGTTTTTT.